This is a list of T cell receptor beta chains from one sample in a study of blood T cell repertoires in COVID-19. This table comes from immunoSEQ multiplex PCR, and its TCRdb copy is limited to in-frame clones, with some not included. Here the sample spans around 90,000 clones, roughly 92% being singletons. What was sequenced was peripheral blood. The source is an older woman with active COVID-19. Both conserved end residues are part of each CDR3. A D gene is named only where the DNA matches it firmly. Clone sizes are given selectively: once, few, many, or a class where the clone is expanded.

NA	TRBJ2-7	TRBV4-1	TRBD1	CASSQDSLGQGVRYEQYF	TGCGCCAGCAGCCAAGATTCGTTAGGGCAGGGGGTCCGCTACGAGCAGTACTTC
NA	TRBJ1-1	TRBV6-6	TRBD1	CASSYRGQGMSEAFF	TGTGCCAGCAGTTACAGGGGACAGGGCATGAGTGAAGCTTTCTTT
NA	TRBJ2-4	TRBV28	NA	CATRGENIQYF	TGTGCCACCCGCGGGGAAAACATTCAGTACTTC
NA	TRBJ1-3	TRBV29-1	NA	CSVETAGGNTIYF	TGCAGCGTTGAAACTGCAGGGGGAAACACCATATATTTT
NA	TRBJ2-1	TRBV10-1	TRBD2	CASSGNSGGVQNEQFF	TGCGCCAGCAGTGGAAATAGCGGGGGAGTACAAAATGAGCAGTTCTTC
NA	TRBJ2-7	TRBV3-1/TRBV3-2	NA	CASSQVVYEQYF	TGTGCCAGCAGCCAAGTAGTCTACGAGCAGTACTTC
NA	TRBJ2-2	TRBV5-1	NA	CASSLGSSANTGELFF	TGCGCCAGCAGCTTGGGCAGTTCCGCGAACACCGGGGAGCTGTTTTTT
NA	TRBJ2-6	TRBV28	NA	CASSLRGSGANVLTF	TGTGCCAGCAGTTTAAGGGGCTCTGGGGCCAACGTCCTGACTTTC
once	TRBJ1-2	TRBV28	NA	CASSLRGGRVGGYTF	TGTGCCAGCAGTTTAAGGGGCGGACGGGTCGGTGGCTACACCTTC
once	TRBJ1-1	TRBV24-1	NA	CATEQGAEAFF	TGTGCCACCGAACAGGGCGCTGAAGCTTTCTTT
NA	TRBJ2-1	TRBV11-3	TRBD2	CASSPSGNSYNEQFF	TGTGCCAGCAGTCCTAGCGGGAACTCCTACAATGAGCAGTTCTTC
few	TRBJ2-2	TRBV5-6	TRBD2	CASSPAGGARTGELFF	TGTGCCAGCAGCCCCGCGGGGGGCGCAAGAACCGGGGAGCTGTTTTTT
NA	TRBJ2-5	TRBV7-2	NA	CASSLSGVPRETQYF	TGTGCCAGCAGCTTGAGTGGAGTACCGAGGGAGACCCAGTACTTC
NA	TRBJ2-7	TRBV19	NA	CASSIVSDTGSYEQYF	TGTGCCAGTAGTATAGTATCCGACACAGGGTCCTACGAGCAGTACTTC
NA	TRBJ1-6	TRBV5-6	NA	CASSLIHGGSPLHF	TGTGCCAGCAGCTTGATCCACGGGGGTTCACCCCTCCACTTT
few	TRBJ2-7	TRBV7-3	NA	CASSPGSRLSTPYEQYF	TGTGCCAGCAGCCCCGGGTCTAGACTTTCCACCCCCTACGAGCAGTACTTC
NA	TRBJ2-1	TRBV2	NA	CASSGQGVYNEQFF	TGTGCCAGCAGTGGGCAGGGTGTGTACAATGAGCAGTTCTTC
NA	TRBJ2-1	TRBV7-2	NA	CASSPRVLSSYNEQFF	TGTGCCAGCAGCCCCAGGGTTCTGAGCTCCTACAATGAGCAGTTCTTC
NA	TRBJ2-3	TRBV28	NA	CASSSTVFSSTDTQYF	TGTGCCAGCAGTTCGACAGTGTTCTCTAGCACAGATACGCAGTATTTT
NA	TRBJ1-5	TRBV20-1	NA	CSASPSGSNQPQHF	TGCAGTGCTAGTCCGTCGGGTAGCAATCAGCCCCAGCATTTT
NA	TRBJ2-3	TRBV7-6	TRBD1	CASSWKGASTDTQYF	TGTGCCAGCAGCTGGAAGGGGGCTAGCACAGATACGCAGTATTTT
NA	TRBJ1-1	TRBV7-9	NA	CASSPITARDTEAFF	TGTGCCAGCAGCCCAATCACTGCGAGGGACACTGAAGCTTTCTTT
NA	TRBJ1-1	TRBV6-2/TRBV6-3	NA	CASSYTNRVEAFF	TGTGCCAGCAGTTACACGAACAGGGTCGAAGCTTTCTTT
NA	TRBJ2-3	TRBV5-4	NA	CASSLDSADTQYF	TGTGCCAGCAGCTTGGACTCGGCAGATACGCAGTATTTT
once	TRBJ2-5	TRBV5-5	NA	CASRLGGGETQYF	TGTGCCAGCAGACTAGGGGGTGGTGAGACCCAGTACTTC
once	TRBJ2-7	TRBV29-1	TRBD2	CSGASGGAAYEQYF	TGCAGCGGCGCTAGCGGGGGGGCCGCCTACGAGCAGTACTTC
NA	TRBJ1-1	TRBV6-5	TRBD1	CASSWDRAEAFF	TGTGCCAGCAGTTGGGACAGGGCCGAAGCTTTCTTT
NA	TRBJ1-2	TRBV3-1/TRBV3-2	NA	CASSHGWQEANYGYTF	TGTGCCAGCAGCCATGGGTGGCAGGAAGCTAACTATGGCTACACCTTC
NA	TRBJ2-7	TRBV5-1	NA	CASRKDTDEQYF	TGCGCCAGCAGAAAGGACACGGACGAGCAGTACTTC
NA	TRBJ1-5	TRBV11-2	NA	CASSFNRDQPQHF	TGTGCCAGCAGCTTCAACAGGGATCAGCCCCAGCATTTT
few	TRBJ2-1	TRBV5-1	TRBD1	CASSGQGRNNEQFF	TGCGCCAGCAGCGGACAGGGCCGAAACAATGAGCAGTTCTTC
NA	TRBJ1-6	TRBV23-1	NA	CASSQFGGLNSPLHF	TGCGCCAGCAGTCAATTTGGGGGACTTAATTCACCCCTCCACTTT
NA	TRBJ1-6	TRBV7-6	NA	CASSQTSGSSQDNSPLHF	TGTGCCAGCAGCCAAACCTCAGGGTCCAGTCAAGATAATTCACCCCTCCACTTT
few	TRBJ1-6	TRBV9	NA	CASSLDGDNSPLHF	TGTGCCAGCAGCCTGGACGGGGATAATTCACCCCTCCACTTT
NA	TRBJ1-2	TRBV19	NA	CASSAPKGPRGGYTF	TGTGCCAGTAGTGCCCCCAAAGGGCCCCGGGGTGGCTACACCTTC
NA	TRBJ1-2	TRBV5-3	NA	CARSRAGINYGYTF	TGTGCCAGAAGCCGTGCCGGGATTAACTATGGCTACACCTTC
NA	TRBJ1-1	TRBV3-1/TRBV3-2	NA	CASRGFDRNTEAFF	TGTGCCAGCAGGGGATTCGACAGGAACACTGAAGCTTTCTTT
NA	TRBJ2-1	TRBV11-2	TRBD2	CASSSGSGVYNEQFF	TGTGCCAGCAGCTCGGGGAGCGGGGTGTACAATGAGCAGTTCTTC
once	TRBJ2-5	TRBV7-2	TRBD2	CASSLAGTSGGATQYF	TGTGCCAGCAGCTTAGCCGGGACTAGCGGGGGGGCGACCCAGTACTTC
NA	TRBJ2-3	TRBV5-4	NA	CASSPPRGLDTQYF	TGTGCCAGCAGCCCCCCAAGGGGGTTGGATACGCAGTATTTT
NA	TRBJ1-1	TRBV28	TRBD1	CASSLGDREGTEAFF	TGTGCCAGCAGTTTGGGGGACAGGGAAGGCACTGAAGCTTTCTTT
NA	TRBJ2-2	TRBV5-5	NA	CASSSGVAGELFF	TGTGCCAGCAGCTCAGGGGTCGCCGGGGAGCTGTTTTTT
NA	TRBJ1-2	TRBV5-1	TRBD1	CASSLGGPYGYTF	TGCGCCAGCAGCTTAGGGGGCCCCTACGGCTACACCTTC
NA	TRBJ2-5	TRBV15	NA	CATSKGEQETQYF	TGTGCCACCAGTAAAGGAGAACAAGAGACCCAGTACTTC
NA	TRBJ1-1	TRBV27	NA	CASRTQGTMNTEAFF	TGTGCCAGCAGGACCCAGGGGACAATGAACACTGAAGCTTTCTTT
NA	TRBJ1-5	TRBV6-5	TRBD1	CASRRGQGRDQPQHF	TGTGCCAGCAGGAGGGGACAGGGGCGGGATCAGCCCCAGCATTTT
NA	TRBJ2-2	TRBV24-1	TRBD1	CATSADRGQGGELFF	TGTGCCACCAGTGCTGACAGGGGGCAGGGCGGGGAGCTGTTTTTT
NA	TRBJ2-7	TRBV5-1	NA	CASSLEGRGGYEQYF	TGCGCCAGCAGCTTGGAGGGCAGGGGTGGCTACGAGCAGTACTTC
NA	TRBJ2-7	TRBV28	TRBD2	CASSFGGLAGEQYF	TGTGCCAGCAGTTTTGGGGGACTAGCGGGGGAGCAGTACTTC
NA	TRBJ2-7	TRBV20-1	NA	CSAETGYEQYF	TGCAGTGCCGAAACAGGGTACGAGCAGTACTTC
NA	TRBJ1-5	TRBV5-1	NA	CASSLSGNQPQHF	TGCGCCAGCAGCTTGTCGGGCAATCAGCCCCAGCATTTT
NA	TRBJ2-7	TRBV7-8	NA	CASSFGTLYEQYF	TGTGCCAGCAGCTTCGGGACACTCTACGAGCAGTACTTC
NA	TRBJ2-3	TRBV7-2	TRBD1	CASSYRQGRDTQYF	TGTGCCAGCAGCTATCGACAGGGTAGAGATACGCAGTATTTT
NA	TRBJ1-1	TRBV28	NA	CASTLPRRTEAFF	TGTGCCAGCACCCTCCCCCGCAGAACTGAAGCTTTCTTT
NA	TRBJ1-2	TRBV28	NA	CASSLRSLVYGYTF	TGTGCCAGCAGTTTGCGTAGTTTAGTCTATGGCTACACCTTC
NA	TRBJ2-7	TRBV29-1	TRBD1	CSVPSSGTGGGEQYF	TGCAGCGTCCCTTCCTCGGGGACAGGGGGCGGCGAGCAGTACTTC
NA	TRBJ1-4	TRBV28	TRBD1	CASSPDRGLWKTNEKLFF	TGTGCCAGCAGCCCTGACAGGGGGCTTTGGAAAACTAATGAAAAACTGTTTTTT
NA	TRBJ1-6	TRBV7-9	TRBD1	CASSSGQGSSYNSPLHF	TGTGCCAGCAGCTCCGGACAGGGCAGCTCCTATAATTCACCCCTCCACTTT
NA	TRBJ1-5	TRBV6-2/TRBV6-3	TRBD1	CASSYAQGRPQHF	TGTGCCAGCAGTTACGCACAGGGGAGGCCCCAGCATTTT
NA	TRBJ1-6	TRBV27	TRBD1	CASSPPGQGAESPLHF	TGTGCCAGCAGTCCCCCCGGACAGGGGGCTGAGTCACCCCTCCACTTT